The source of this TCR beta chain is a study of T cell responses to AZD1222 COVID-19 vaccine. On this clone: Its matching antigen is unknown.

Overall study results and limits: A mostly white British donor set with more females was recruited, and clonal diversity was possibly underestimated. Spike-specific TCR repertoires showed rising breadth and depth after two AZD1222 doses.

Clones were sequenced by immunoSEQ multiplex PCR, and TCRdb holds only the in-frame ones, with some missing. The data show around 80,000 clones, 70% to 90% seen once. V was clipped by 5 bases and J by 9 bases; unmatched bases: 7. From germline, CDR1 is MDHEN and CDR2 SYDVKM. The CDR3 sequence is 13 residues long. This clonotype was sampled from an adult who received the AZD1222 COVID-19 vaccine. The material sequenced was peripheral blood, taken 28 days after the second AZD1222 dose. The chain employs TRBV28 and TRBJ2-1; 7 nucleotides match TRBD1. CDR3 sequence (DNA): TGTGCCAGCAGTACGCACAGGGGACCTGAGCAGTTCTTC. Translating gives CASSTHRGPEQFF.